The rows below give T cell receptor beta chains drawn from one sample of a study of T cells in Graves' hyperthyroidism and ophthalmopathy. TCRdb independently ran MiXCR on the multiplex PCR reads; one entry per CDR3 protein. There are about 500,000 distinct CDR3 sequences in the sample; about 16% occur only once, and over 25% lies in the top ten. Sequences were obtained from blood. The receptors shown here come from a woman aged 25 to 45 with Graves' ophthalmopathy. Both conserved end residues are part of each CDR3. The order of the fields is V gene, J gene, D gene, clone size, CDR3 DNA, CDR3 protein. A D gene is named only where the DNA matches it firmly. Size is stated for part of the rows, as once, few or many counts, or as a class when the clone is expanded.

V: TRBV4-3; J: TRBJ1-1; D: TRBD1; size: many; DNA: TGCGCCAGCAACAGGGGACGGAACTTGAACACTGAAGCTTTCTTT; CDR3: CASNRGRNLNTEAFF
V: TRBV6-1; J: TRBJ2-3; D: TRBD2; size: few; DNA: TGTGCCAGCAGTAAGCGGGAGCTCGCAGATACGCAGTATTTT; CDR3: CASSKRELADTQYF
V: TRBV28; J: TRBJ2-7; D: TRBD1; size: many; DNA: TGTGCCAGCAGTGGCTACGGGACAGACCACCCCTACGAGCAGTACTTC; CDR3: CASSGYGTDHPYEQYF
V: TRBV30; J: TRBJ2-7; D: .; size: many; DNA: TGTGCCTGGAGTTGGGGGCTTGACTACGAGCAGTACTTC; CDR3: CAWSWGLDYEQYF
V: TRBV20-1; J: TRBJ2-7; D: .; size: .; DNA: TGCAGTGCTTTCCCCGCCGCGGAGGGGGCATACGAGCAGTACTTC; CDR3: CSAFPAAEGAYEQYF
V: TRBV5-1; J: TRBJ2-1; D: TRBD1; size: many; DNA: TGCGCCAGCAGCTTGCCCACCGGGACAGGGAATGAGCAGTTCTTC; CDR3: CASSLPTGTGNEQFF
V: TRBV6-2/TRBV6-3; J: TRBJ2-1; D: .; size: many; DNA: TGTGCCAGCACCCTAGGGGCGGGGAACAATGAGCAGTTCTTC; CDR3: CASTLGAGNNEQFF
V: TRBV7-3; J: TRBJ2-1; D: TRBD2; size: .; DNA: TGTGCCAGCAGCTTAGACCCCCGCGGGAGGAATGAGCAGTTCTTC; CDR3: CASSLDPRGRNEQFF
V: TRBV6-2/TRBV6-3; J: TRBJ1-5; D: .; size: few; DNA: TGTGCCAGCAGTTTAGGACTTGACCGGCCCCAGCATTTT; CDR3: CASSLGLDRPQHF
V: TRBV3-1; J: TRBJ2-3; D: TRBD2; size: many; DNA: TGTGCCAGCAGCACGACTAGCGGGGGTAGCACAGATACGCAGTATTTT; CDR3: CASSTTSGGSTDTQYF
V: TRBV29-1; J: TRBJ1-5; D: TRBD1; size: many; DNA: TGCAGCGTTGCGACAGGGGTTGATCAGCCCCAGCATTTT; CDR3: CSVATGVDQPQHF
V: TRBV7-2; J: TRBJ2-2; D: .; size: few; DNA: TGTGCCAGCAGCTTAGGAGGCTTTGGGGAGCTGTTTTTT; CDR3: CASSLGGFGELFF
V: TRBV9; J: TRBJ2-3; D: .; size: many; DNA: TGTGCCAGCAGCGGATCGACAGGAGCTAGCACAGATACGCAGTATTTT; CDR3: CASSGSTGASTDTQYF
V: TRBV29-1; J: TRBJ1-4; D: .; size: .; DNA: TGCAGCGTTGAAGAGGCAAGGGAAAAACTGTTTTTT; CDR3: CSVEEAREKLFF
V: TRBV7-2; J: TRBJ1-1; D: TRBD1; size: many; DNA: TGTGCCAGCAGCTTAGCGCTAAACGTGGGACAGGGAATTGCTTTCTTT; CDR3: CASSLALNVGQGIAFF
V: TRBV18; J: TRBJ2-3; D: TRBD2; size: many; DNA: TGTGCCAGCTCACCTGGACTAGCGCCAGATACGCAGTATTTT; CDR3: CASSPGLAPDTQYF
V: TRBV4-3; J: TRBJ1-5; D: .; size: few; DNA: TGCGCCAGCAGCCAAGATACGAAAGCTCAGCCCCAGCATTTT; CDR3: CASSQDTKAQPQHF
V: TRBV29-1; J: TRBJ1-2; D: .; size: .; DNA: TGCAGCGTTCTCGGGACCTATGGCTACACCTTC; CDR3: CSVLGTYGYTF
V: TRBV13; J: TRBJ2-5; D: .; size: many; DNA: TGTGCCAGCAGCTCCAGGGGTTCCCTGCAAGAGACCCAGTACTTC; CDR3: CASSSRGSLQETQYF
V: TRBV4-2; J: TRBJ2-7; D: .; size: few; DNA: TGTGCCAGCAGCCCGGGACCTCCAACGTACGAGCAGTACTTC; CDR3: CASSPGPPTYEQYF
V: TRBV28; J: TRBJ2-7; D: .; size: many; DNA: TGTGCCAGCAGTTTTATCGGCGGTCGTTCCTACGAGCAGTACTTC; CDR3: CASSFIGGRSYEQYF
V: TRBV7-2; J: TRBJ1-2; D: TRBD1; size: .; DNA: TGTGCCAGCAGCTTAGAGCGGGGAGGGGGCCTTGGCTACACCTTC; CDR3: CASSLERGGGLGYTF
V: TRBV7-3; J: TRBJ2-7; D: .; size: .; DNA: TGTGCCAGCAGCTTAGACCACAGGGTTGGCGAGCAGTACTTC; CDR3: CASSLDHRVGEQYF
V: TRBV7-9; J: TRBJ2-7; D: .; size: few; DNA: TGTGCCAGCAGCTTCTTGGAGGCAGGGTATAGGGAGCAGTACTTC; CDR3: CASSFLEAGYREQYF
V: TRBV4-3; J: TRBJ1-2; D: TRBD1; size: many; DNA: TGCGCCAGCAGCCGTGGACAGGGGGCGCTTGGCTACACCTTC; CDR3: CASSRGQGALGYTF
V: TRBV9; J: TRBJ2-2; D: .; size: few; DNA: TGTGCCAGCAGCGGGGGATGGAGGGCGAACACCGGGGAGCTGTTTTTT; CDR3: CASSGGWRANTGELFF
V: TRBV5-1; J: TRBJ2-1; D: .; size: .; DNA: TGCGCCAGCAGCTTGGAGGCTAGCGACTACAATGAGCAGTTCTTC; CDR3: CASSLEASDYNEQFF
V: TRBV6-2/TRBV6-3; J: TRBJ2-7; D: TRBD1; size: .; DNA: TGTGCCAGCAGTTACGACGGGACAGGGGCCTACGAGCAGTACTTC; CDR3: CASSYDGTGAYEQYF
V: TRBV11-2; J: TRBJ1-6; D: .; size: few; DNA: TGTGCCAGCAGCTTGATGGGTTCACCCCTCCACTTT; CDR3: CASSLMGSPLHF
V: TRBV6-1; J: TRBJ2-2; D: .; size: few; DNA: TGTGCCAGCAGGACCCTTTTTACCCGGGAGCTGTTTTTT; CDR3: CASRTLFTRELFF
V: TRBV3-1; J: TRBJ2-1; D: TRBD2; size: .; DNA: TGTTCCAGCAGCCAATACGACGGACTAGCGGGGGACAATGAGCAGTTCTTC; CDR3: CSSSQYDGLAGDNEQFF
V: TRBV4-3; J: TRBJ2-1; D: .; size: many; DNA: TGCGCCAGCAGCCGGGCCGGCTACAATGAGCAGTTCTTC; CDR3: CASSRAGYNEQFF
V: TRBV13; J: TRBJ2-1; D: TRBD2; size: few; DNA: TGTGCCAGCAGCTTAGGCCTCCTTTCGCCTAGCGGGAACAATGAGCAGTTCTTC; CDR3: CASSLGLLSPSGNNEQFF
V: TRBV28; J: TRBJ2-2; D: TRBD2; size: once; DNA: TGTGCCAGCAGTTCCGGGACTAGCGGGACGTTCGCGAACACCGGGGAGCTGTTTTTT; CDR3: CASSSGTSGTFANTGELFF
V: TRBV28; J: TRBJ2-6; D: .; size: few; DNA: TGTGCCAGCAGTCCAACAGGGATCACTGGGGCCAACGTCCTGACTTTC; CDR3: CASSPTGITGANVLTF
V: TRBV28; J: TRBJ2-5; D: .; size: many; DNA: TGTGCCAGCAGCAAGGCCCCCGAGGAGACCCAGTACTTC; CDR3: CASSKAPEETQYF
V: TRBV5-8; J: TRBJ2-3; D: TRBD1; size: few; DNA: TGTGCCAGCAGCTTGGAGGGGGCCGGCACAGATACGCAGTATTTT; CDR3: CASSLEGAGTDTQYF
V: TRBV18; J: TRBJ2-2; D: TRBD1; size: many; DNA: TGTGCCAGCTCACCCCCCGGGACAGCGAACACCGGGGAGCTGTTTTTT; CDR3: CASSPPGTANTGELFF
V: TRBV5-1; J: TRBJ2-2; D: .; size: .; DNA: TGCGCCAGCAGCTTGAGCACTAGCCCCACCGGGGAGCTGTTTTTT; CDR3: CASSLSTSPTGELFF
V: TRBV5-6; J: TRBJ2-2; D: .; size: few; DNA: TGTGCCAGCAGCTCTTTGCAGGGGCGCCTAACTTCGGACACCGGGGAGCTGTTTTTT; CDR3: CASSSLQGRLTSDTGELFF
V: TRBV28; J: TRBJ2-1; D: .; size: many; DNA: TGTGCGACCAAGGGCACAGGGACGGGGCCGAATGAGCAGTTCTTC; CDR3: CATKGTGTGPNEQFF
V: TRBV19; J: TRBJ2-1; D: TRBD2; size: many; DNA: TGTGCCAGTAGTATCTCGCCAGCGGGAGCACATACCTACAATGAGCAGTTCTTC; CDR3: CASSISPAGAHTYNEQFF
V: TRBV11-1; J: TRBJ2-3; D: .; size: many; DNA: TGTGCCAGCAGCTTTCTAGTCATTGATACGCAGTATTTT; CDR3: CASSFLVIDTQYF
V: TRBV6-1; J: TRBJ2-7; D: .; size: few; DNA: TGTGCCAGCAGCATCGGGTCTGAAGACTACGAGCAGTACTTC; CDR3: CASSIGSEDYEQYF
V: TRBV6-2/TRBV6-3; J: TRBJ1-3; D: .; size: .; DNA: TGTGCCACGCGACTAACAGGCTCTGGAAACACCATATATTTT; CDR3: CATRLTGSGNTIYF
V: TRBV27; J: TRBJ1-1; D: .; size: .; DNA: TGTGCCAGCAGTCCCCTCTTGGGTCTGAACACTGAAGCTTTCTTT; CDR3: CASSPLLGLNTEAFF